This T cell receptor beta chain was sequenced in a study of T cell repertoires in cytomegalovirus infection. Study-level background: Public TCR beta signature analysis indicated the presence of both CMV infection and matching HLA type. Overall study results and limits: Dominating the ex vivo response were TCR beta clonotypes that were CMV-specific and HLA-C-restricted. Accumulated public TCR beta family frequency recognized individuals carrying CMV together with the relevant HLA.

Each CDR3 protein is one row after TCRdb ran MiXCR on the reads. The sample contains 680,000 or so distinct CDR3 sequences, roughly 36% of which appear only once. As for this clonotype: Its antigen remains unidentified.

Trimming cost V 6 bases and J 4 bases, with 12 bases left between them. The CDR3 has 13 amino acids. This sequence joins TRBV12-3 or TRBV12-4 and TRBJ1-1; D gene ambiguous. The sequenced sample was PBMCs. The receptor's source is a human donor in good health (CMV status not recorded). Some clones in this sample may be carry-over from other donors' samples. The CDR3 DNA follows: TGTGCCAGCAGCCCGCAAATAGCCACTGAAGCTTTCTTT. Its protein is CASSPQIATEAFF.